Below are 7 T cell receptor beta chains sequenced from a single sample in a study of tumour-infiltrating T cells in Burkitt lymphoma. Sequenced by immunoSEQ multiplex PCR; TCRdb stores in-frame clones only, minus some. The table lists about 10,000 clones, approximately 65% of them singletons. Sequences were obtained from tumor tissue. The receptors derive from a human donor with diffuse large B-cell lymphoma.

This chain connects TRBV28 to TRBJ1-1, with D possibly being TRBD1 (6 bases). Looked up from germline, CDR1 is MDHEN and CDR2 is SYDVKM. The CDR3 runs 16 residues. The germline V and J ends were trimmed by 4 bases and 0 bases, with 15 bases remaining between them. CDR3 bases: TGTGCCAGCAGTTCCCGGGGGGGCCTTTTGAACACTGAAGCTTTCTTT. Protein product: CASSSRGGLLNTEAFF.

This chain joins TRBV7-9 and TRBJ2-5; 14 nucleotides match TRBD2. Germline loops: CDR1 SEHNR, CDR2 FQNEAQ (reference sequence). V shed 5 bases, J shed 1 base, and the junction held 3 bases outside the gene matches. CDR3 length equals 16 residues. For the CDR3, the DNA is TGTGCCAGCAGCACCGGACTAGCGGGGGGCCAAGAGACCCAGTACTTC. This gives the protein CASSTGLAGGQETQYF.

This rearrangement joins TRBV7-9 to TRBJ1-3; TRBD1 agrees at 9 bases. Germline values: CDR1 SEHNR, CDR2 FQNEAQ (reference sequence). This CDR3 has 15 amino acids. V lost 5 bases, J lost 4 bases, and 6 bases stayed unmatched. The DNA of the CDR3 is TGTGCCAGCAGCGTAACAGGGGGCGGAGGAAACACCATATATTTT. As protein: CASSVTGGGGNTIYF.

The chain has TRBV28 and TRBJ1-1, with 8 bases that match TRBD1. Germline lookup yields CDR1 MDHEN and CDR2 SYDVKM. The CDR3 spans 15 residues. Unmatched junction bases numbered 10, after V lost 5 bases and J lost 5 bases. The CDR3 sequence: CASSRTWTGRTEAFF. The CDR3, as DNA: TGTGCCAGCAGTCGAACTTGGACAGGGAGGACTGAAGCTTTCTTT.

V is TRBV5-1 and J is TRBJ2-1; 12 bases agree with TRBD2. V was clipped by 3 bases and J by 6 bases; unmatched bases: 4. This CDR3 is built from 15 residues. Germline V CDR1 and CDR2: SGHRS, YFSETQ. The CDR3 loop is CASSSTSGGLNEQFF. CDR3 DNA sequence: TGCGCCAGCAGCTCGACTAGCGGGGGACTCAATGAGCAGTTCTTC. The complete variable domain, with remaining parts taken from reference TRBV5-1 and TRBJ2-1, reads KAGVTQTPRYLIKTRGQQVTLSCSPISGHRSVSWYQQTPGQGLQFLFEYFSETQRNKGNFPGRFSGRQFSNSRSEMNVSTLELGDSALYLCASSSTSGGLNEQFFGPGTRLTVL.

The chain recombines TRBV7-6 with TRBJ1-2; 7 bases map to TRBD1. The CDR3 runs to 13 residues. V trimming: 5 bases; J trimming: 11 bases; junction bases outside the gene matches: 11. Germline-derived CDR1 and CDR2 are SGHVS and FNYEAQ. The DNA for the CDR3 is TGTGCCAGCAGCCTAGGGGGCTCAATGAGATACACCTTC. It yields the protein CASSLGGSMRYTF.

The table lists this clone with a few counts. This chain links TRBV5-1 with TRBJ1-1; D call uncertain. Trimming shortened V by 0 bases and J by 0 bases, and 15 bases separated the two germline ends. The CDR3 is made up of 17 amino acids. CDR1 and CDR2 from the germline V gene are SGHRS and YFSETQ. CDR3 DNA: TGCGCCAGCAGCTTGGCCGTGGGGAGGGTCATGAACACTGAAGCTTTCTTT. Its protein product is CASSLAVGRVMNTEAFF.